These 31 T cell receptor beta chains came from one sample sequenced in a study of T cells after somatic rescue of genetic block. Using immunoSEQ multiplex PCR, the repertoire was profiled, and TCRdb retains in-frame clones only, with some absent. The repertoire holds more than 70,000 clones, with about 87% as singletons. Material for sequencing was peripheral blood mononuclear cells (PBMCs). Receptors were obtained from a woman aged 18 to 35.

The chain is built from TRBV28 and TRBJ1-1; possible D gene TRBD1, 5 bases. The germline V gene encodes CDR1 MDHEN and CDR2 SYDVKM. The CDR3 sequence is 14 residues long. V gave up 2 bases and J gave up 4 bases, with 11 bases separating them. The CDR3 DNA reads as TGTGCCAGCAGTTTAACAGGTACTATCACTGAAGCTTTCTTT. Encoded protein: CASSLTGTITEAFF.

In DNA, the CDR3 is TGTGCTAGTGGTTCCGGGAGCGGGAGTGTGGATACGCAGTATTTT. Protein: CASGSGSGSVDTQYF. The gene calls are TRBV12-5 and TRBJ2-3, with 8 bases that match TRBD2. Germline V gene lookup returns CDR1 LGHNT and CDR2 FRNRAP. J lost 6 bases, V lost 4 bases, and 9 bases had no gene match. The CDR3 spans 15 residues.

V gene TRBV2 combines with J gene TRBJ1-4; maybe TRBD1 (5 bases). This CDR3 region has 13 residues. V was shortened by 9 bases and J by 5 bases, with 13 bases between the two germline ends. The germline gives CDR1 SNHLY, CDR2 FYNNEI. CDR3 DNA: TGTGCCAGTTCGGGACGGGGAAATGAAAAACTGTTTTTT. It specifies CASSGRGNEKLFF.

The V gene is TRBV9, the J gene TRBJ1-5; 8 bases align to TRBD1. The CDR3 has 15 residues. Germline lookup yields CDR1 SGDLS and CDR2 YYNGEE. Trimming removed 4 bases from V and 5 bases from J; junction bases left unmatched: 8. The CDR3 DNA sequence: TGTGCCAGCAGCACACGGACAGGGAACGATCAGCCCCAGCATTTT. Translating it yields CASSTRTGNDQPQHF.

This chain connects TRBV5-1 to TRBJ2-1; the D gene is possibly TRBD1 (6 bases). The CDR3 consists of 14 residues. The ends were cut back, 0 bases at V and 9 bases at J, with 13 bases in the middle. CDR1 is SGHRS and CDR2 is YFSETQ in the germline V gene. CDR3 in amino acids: CASSLEPQGGEQFF. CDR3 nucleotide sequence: TGCGCCAGCAGCTTGGAACCACAGGGTGGTGAGCAGTTCTTC.

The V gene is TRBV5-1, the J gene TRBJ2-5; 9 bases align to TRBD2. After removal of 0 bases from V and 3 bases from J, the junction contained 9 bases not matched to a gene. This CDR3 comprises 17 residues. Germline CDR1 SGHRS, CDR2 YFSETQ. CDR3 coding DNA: TGCGCCAGCAGCTTGGAATTGGGGACTAGCTTAGAAGAGACCCAGTACTTC. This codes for CASSLELGTSLEETQYF.

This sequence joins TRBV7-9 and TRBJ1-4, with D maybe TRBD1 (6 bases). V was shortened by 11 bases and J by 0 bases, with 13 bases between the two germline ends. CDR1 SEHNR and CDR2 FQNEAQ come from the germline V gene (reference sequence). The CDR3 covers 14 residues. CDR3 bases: TGTGCCGGGGGGGCTCTTGCAACTAATGAAAAACTGTTTTTT. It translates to CAGGALATNEKLFF.

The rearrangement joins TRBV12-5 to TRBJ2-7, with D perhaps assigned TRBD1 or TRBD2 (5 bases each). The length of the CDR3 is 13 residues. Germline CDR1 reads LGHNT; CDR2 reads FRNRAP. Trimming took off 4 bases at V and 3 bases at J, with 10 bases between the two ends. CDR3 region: CASGWDVRYEQYF. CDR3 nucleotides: TGTGCTAGTGGTTGGGACGTACGCTACGAGCAGTACTTC.

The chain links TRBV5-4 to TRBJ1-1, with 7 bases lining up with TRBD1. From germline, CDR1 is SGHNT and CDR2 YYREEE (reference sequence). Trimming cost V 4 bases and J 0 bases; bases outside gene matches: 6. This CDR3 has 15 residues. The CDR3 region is CASSRPQGMNTEAFF. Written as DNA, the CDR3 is TGTGCCAGCAGCCGACCACAGGGGATGAACACTGAAGCTTTCTTT.

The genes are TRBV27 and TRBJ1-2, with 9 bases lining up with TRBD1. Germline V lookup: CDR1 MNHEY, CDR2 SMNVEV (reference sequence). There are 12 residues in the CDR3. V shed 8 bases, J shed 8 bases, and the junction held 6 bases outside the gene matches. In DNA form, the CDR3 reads TGTGCCAGCCGTCGGACAGGGGAAGGCTACACCTTC. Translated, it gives CASRRTGEGYTF.

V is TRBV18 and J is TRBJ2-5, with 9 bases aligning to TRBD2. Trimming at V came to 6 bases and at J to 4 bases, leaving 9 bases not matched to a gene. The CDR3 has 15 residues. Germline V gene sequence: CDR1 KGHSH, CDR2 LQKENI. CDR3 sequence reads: CASSFTAGGGETQYF. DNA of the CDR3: TGTGCCAGCTCCTTCACAGCGGGGGGAGGAGAGACCCAGTACTTC.

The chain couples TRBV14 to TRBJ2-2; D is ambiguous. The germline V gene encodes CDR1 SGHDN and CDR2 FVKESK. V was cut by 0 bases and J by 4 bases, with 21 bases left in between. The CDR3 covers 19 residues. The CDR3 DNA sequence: TGTGCCAGCAGCCAAGATAAAGGAGTCGGCCAGTTTTTCACCGGGGAGCTGTTTTTT. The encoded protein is CASSQDKGVGQFFTGELFF.

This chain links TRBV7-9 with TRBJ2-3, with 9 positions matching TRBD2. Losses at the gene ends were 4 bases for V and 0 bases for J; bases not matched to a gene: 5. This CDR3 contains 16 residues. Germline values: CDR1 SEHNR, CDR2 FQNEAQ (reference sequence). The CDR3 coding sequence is TGTGCCAGCAGCTGGTTAGCGGGAGTCAGCACAGATACGCAGTATTTT. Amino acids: CASSWLAGVSTDTQYF. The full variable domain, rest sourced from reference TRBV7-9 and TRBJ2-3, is DTGVSQNPRHKITKRGQNVTFRCDPISEHNRLYWYRQTLGQGPEFLTYFQNEAQLEKSRLLSDRFSAERPKGSFSTLEIQRTEQGDSAMYLCASSWLAGVSTDTQYFGPGTRLTVL.

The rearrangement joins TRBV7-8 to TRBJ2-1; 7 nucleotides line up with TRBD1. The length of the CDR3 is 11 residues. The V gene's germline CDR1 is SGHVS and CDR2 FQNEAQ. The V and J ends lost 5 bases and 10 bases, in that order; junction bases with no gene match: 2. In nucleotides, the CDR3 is TGTGCCAGCAGCCCCAGGGGGGAGCAGTTCTTC. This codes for CASSPRGEQFF.

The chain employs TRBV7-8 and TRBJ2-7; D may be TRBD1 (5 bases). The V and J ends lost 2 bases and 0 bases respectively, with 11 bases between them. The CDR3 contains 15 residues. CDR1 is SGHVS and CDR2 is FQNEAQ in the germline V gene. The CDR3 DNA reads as TGTGCCAGCAGCTTATGGGGTGGGGCCTCCTACGAGCAGTACTTC. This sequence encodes CASSLWGGASYEQYF.

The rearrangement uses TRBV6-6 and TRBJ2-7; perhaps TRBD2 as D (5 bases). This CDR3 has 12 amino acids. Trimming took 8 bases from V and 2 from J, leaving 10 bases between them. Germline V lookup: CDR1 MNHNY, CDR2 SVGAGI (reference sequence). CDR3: CASGRATYEQYF. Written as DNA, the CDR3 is TGTGCCAGCGGGCGGGCCACCTACGAGCAGTACTTC.

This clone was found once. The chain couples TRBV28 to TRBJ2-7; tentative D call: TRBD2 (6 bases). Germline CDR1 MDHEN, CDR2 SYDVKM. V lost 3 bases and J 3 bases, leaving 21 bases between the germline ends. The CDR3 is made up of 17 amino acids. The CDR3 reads CASSFSPGGKSNYEQYF. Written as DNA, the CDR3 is TGTGCCAGCAGTTTCTCACCGGGCGGGAAGTCGAACTACGAGCAGTACTTC.

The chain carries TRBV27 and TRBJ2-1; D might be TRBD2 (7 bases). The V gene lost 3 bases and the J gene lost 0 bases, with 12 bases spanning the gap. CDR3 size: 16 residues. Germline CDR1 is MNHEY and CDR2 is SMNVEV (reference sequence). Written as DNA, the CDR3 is TGTGCCAGCAGTTTTGGGGGCGGGAGCTCCTACAATGAGCAGTTCTTC. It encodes CASSFGGGSSYNEQFF.

CDR3 nucleotide sequence: TGTGCCAGCAGCCCCGGAATGACTAGCGGGAGTAGAACAGATACGCAGTATTTT. As protein: CASSPGMTSGSRTDTQYF. The V and J genes are TRBV7-3 and TRBJ2-3, with 12 bases identical to TRBD2. CDR1 SGHTA and CDR2 FQGTGA come from the germline V gene. J lost 3 bases, V lost 5 bases, and 12 bases had no gene match. CDR3 size: 18 residues.

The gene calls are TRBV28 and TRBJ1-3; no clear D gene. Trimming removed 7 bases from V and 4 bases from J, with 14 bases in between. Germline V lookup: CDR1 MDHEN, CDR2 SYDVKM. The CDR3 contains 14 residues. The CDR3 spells CASTFGLIGNTIYF. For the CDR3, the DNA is TGTGCCAGCACCTTCGGGTTAATCGGAAACACCATATATTTT. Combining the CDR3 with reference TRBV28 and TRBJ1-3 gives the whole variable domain DVKVTQSSRYLVKRTGEKVFLECVQDMDHENMFWYRQDPGLGLRLIYFSYDVKMKEKGDIPEGYSVSREKKERFSLILESASTNQTSMYLCASTFGLIGNTIYFGEGSWLTVV.

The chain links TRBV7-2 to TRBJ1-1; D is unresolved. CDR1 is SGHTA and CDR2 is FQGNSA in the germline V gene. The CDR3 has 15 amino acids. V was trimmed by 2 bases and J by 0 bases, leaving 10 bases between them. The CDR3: CASSLTRPLNTEAFF. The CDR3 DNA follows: TGTGCCAGCAGCTTAACGCGACCATTGAACACTGAAGCTTTCTTT.

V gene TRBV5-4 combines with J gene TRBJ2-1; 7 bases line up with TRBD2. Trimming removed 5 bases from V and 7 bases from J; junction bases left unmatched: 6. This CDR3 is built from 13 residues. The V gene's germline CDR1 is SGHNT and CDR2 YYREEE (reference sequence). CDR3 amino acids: CASSPGGWNEQFF. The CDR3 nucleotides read TGTGCCAGCAGTCCGGGGGGTTGGAATGAGCAGTTCTTC.

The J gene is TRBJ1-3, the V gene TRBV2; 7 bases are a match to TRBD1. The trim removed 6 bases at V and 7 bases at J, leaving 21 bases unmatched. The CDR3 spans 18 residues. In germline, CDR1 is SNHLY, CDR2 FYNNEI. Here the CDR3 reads CASRETIDRVVNGNTIYF. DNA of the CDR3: TGTGCCAGCAGAGAGACCATTGACAGGGTAGTAAACGGGAACACCATATATTTT. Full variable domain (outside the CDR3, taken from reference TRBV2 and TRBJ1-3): EPEVTQTPSHQVTQMGQEVILRCVPISNHLYFYWYRQILGQKVEFLVSFYNNEISEKSEIFDDQFSVERPDGSNFTLKIRSTKLEDSAMYFCASRETIDRVVNGNTIYFGEGSWLTVV.

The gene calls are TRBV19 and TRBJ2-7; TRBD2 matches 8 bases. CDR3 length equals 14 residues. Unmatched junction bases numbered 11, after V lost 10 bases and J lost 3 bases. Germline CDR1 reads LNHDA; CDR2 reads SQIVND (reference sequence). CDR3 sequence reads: CATTRRGGGYEQYF. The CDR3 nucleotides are TGTGCCACCACCCGACGGGGGGGAGGCTACGAGCAGTACTTC.

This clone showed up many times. CDR3 DNA: TGTGCCAGTACCCGAGGGCGGGGCGGGGTGAGCACAGATACGCAGTATTTT. It codes for CASTRGRGGVSTDTQYF. The V and J genes are TRBV19 and TRBJ2-3; possibly TRBD2 for D (6 bases). CDR1 is LNHDA and CDR2 is SQIVND in the germline V gene (reference sequence). The length of the CDR3 is 17 residues. Deletions cut 7 bases from V and 0 bases from J, with 20 bases between.

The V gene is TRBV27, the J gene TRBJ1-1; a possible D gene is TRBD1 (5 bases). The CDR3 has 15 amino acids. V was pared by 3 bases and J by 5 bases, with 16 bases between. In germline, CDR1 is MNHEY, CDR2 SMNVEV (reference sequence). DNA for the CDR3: TGTGCCAGCAGTTTGTCTCCCAGGGATGGGACTGAAGCTTTCTTT. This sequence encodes CASSLSPRDGTEAFF.

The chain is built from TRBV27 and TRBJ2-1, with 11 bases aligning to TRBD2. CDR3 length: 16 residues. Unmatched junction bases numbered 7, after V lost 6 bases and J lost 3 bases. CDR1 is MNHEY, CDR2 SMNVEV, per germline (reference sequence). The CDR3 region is CASRPTSGRIYNEQFF. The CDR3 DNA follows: TGTGCCAGCAGACCTACTAGCGGGAGAATCTACAATGAGCAGTTCTTC.

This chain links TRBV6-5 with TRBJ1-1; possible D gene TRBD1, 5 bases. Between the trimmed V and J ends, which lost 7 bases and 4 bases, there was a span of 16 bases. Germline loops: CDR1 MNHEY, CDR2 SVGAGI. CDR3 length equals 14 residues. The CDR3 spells CASTPGDGRTEAFF. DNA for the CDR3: TGTGCCAGCACCCCGGGGGACGGACGCACTGAAGCTTTCTTT.

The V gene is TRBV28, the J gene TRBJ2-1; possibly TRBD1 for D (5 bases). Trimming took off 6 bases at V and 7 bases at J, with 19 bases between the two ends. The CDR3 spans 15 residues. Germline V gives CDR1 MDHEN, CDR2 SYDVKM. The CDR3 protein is CASRHGVLGPNEQFF. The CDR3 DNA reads TGTGCCAGCAGGCATGGGGTATTGGGGCCGAATGAGCAGTTCTTC.

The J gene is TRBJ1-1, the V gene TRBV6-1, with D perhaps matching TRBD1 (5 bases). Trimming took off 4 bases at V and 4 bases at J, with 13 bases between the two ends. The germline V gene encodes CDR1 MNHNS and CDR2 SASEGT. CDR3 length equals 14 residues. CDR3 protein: CASSGTMMSTEAFF. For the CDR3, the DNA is TGTGCCAGCAGTGGGACAATGATGAGCACTGAAGCTTTCTTT.

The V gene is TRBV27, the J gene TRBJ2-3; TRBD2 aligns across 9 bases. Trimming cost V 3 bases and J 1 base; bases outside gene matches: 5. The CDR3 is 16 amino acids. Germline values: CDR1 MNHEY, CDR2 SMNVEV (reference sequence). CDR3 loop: CASSLVAGAGTDTQYF. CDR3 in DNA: TGTGCCAGCAGTTTGGTAGCGGGAGCGGGCACAGATACGCAGTATTTT.